Listed below are T cell receptor beta chains from one sample, sequenced in a study of CD8+CD57+ T cells in acquired aplastic anemia. TCRdb ran MiXCR on the reads and lists one entry per CDR3 protein. The sample has roughly 61,000 distinct CDR3 sequences; around 50% are singletons. Sample: sorted CD4+, CD8+, or CD8+CD57+ T cells (not recorded which) from PBMCs. Source of these receptors: a human donor in good health, serving as a control. Both conserved end residues are part of each CDR3. D genes are given only for firm matches. Size is stated for part of the rows, as once, few or many counts, or as a class when the clone is expanded.

D gene	V gene	CDR3 length	J gene	clone size	CDR3 protein	CDR3 DNA
.	TRBV10-3	12	TRBJ1-6	.	CAIRGSDSPLHF	TGTGCCATCAGGGGGAGCGATTCACCCCTCCACTTT
.	TRBV2	12	TRBJ1-2	.	CASLFGTAGNTF	TGTGCCAGCTTGTTTGGGACGGCTGGAAACACCTTC
.	TRBV10-3	16	TRBJ2-4	.	CAISEYGGLDKNIQYF	TGTGCCATCAGTGAGTACGGGGGGCTTGACAAAAACATTCAGTACTTC
.	TRBV29-1	10	TRBJ1-1	once	CSVRDTEALF	TGCAGCGTTAGGGACACTGAAGCTCTCTTT
.	TRBV10-2	14	TRBJ1-5	medium-sized	CASSKGTGRQPQHF	TGCGCCAGCAGTAAAGGGACTGGTAGGCAGCCCCAGCATTTT
.	TRBV20-1	15	TRBJ1-2	many	CSARAEDSLNYGYTF	TGCAGTGCTAGAGCGGAGGACAGCCTTAACTATGGCTACACCTTC
.	TRBV5-1	19	TRBJ2-7	.	CASSLGIGPGPPSPYEQYF	TGCGCCAGCAGCTTGGGTATAGGTCCGGGCCCCCCATCCCCCTACGAGCAGTACTTC
TRBD1	TRBV2	15	TRBJ1-1	.	CASSWTGRGVTEAFF	TGTGCCAGCAGTTGGACAGGGAGGGGGGTCACTGAAGCTTTCTTT
TRBD2	TRBV19	15	TRBJ2-5	many	CASSPTSGKGETQYF	TGTGCCAGTAGTCCGACTAGCGGGAAGGGGGAGACCCAGTACTTC
.	TRBV19	15	TRBJ1-5	.	CASRSGQGRHQPQHF	TGTGCCAGTAGGTCGGGGCAGGGACGGCATCAGCCCCAGCATTTT
.	TRBV29-1	13	TRBJ1-2	.	CSVVTGSNYGYTF	TGCAGCGTTGTAACAGGTAGTAACTATGGCTACACCTTC
.	TRBV28	14	TRBJ2-7	many	CASRESGISYEQYF	TGTGCCAGCAGGGAAAGTGGGATCTCCTACGAGCAGTACTTC
TRBD1	TRBV7-9	14	TRBJ1-6	medium-sized	CASSLGRDSSPLHF	TGTGCCAGCAGCTTGGGCAGGGACAGTTCACCCCTCCACTTT
TRBD1	TRBV15	16	TRBJ2-7	.	CATSKTSGTGYDEQYF	TGTGCCACCAGCAAAACCTCCGGGACAGGGTACGACGAGCAGTACTTC
.	TRBV24-1	14	TRBJ2-1	.	CATSAFGLDNEQFF	TGTGCCACCAGTGCTTTCGGACTGGACAATGAGCAGTTCTTC
TRBD1	TRBV19	12	TRBJ2-7	once	CASSSDRDEQYF	TGTGCCAGTAGTAGCGACAGGGACGAGCAGTACTTC
TRBD2	TRBV4-2	14	TRBJ2-7	many	CASSQDFLAGEQYF	TGTGCCAGCAGCCAAGATTTTCTAGCGGGAGAGCAGTACTTC
.	TRBV12-3/TRBV12-4	13	TRBJ2-7	.	CASGRGQSYEQYF	TGTGCCAGCGGTCGCGGGCAGTCCTACGAGCAGTACTTC
TRBD2	TRBV12-3/TRBV12-4	19	TRBJ2-1	.	CASSLELLAGETSYNEQFF	TGTGCCAGCAGTTTAGAGTTGCTAGCGGGAGAAACTTCCTACAATGAGCAGTTCTTC
TRBD1	TRBV2	13	TRBJ1-1	.	CATTGTGGAEAFF	TGTGCCACCACAGGGACAGGTGGGGCTGAAGCTTTCTTT
TRBD1	TRBV30	13	TRBJ1-2	.	CAWSIGTGSVETF	TGTGCCTGGAGTATAGGGACAGGGTCAGTTGAAACCTTC
TRBD1	TRBV11-2	16	TRBJ1-2	.	CASSFLGGQGANGYTF	TGTGCCAGCAGCTTCCTAGGAGGGCAGGGGGCGAATGGCTACACCTTC
.	TRBV7-8	13	TRBJ2-3	.	CASSLGRTDTQYF	TGTGCCAGCAGCTTAGGACGGACCGATACGCAGTATTTT
.	TRBV15	16	TRBJ2-5	.	CATSSVAQAPQETQYF	TGTGCCACCAGCAGTGTTGCACAGGCCCCCCAAGAGACCCAGTACTTC
.	TRBV7-2	13	TRBJ1-2	.	CASSLPGPYGYTF	TGCGCCAGCAGCTTGCCGGGACCTTATGGCTACACCTTC
TRBD2	TRBV5-1	13	TRBJ2-7	many	CASSPGTNYEQYF	TGCGCCAGCAGCCCCGGGACTAACTACGAGCAGTACTTC
TRBD1	TRBV5-4	16	TRBJ1-2	.	CASSPPGQGYNYGYTF	TGTGCCAGCAGCCCGCCGGGACAGGGCTATAACTATGGCTACACCTTC
.	TRBV5-1	15	TRBJ1-2	.	CASSSGQRINYGYTF	TGCGCCAGCAGCTCTGGACAGCGAATAAACTATGGCTACACCTTC
TRBD1	TRBV13	15	TRBJ1-1	.	CASSPRTGMNTEAFF	TGTGCCAGCAGCCCCCGGACAGGGATGAACACTGAAGCTTTCTTT
.	TRBV2	13	TRBJ2-3	.	CASSDGGTDTQYF	TGTGCCAGCAGTGATGGGGGCACAGATACGCAGTATTTT
.	TRBV2	15	TRBJ1-3	.	CASSVVGLAGNTIYF	TGTGCCAGCAGTGTGGTGGGACTAGCGGGAAACACCATATATTTT
.	TRBV7-9	11	TRBJ1-1	once	CASSSSLEAFF	TGTGCCAGCAGCTCCTCCCTTGAAGCTTTCTTT
.	TRBV7-3	14	TRBJ2-1	many	CASSLSPAYYEQFF	TGTGCCAGCAGCTTAAGTCCCGCATACTATGAGCAGTTCTTC
.	TRBV20-1	14	TRBJ1-2	.	CSARSVGRSYGYTF	TGCAGTGCTAGATCGGTAGGCAGGAGCTATGGCTACACCTTC
TRBD2	TRBV20-1	14	TRBJ2-1	.	CSATGLAGLNEQFF	TGCAGTGCGACTGGACTAGCGGGACTCAATGAGCAGTTCTTC
.	TRBV2	16	TRBJ1-1	many	CASSAVGGAPNTEAFF	TGTGCCAGCAGTGCAGTAGGGGGGGCGCCGAACACTGAAGCTTTCTTT
.	TRBV5-6	13	TRBJ1-1	many	CASSWVRNTEAFF	TGTGCCAGCAGCTGGGTAAGGAACACTGAAGCTTTCTTT
TRBD1	TRBV5-1	15	TRBJ1-6	many	CASTRGTVYNSPLHF	TGCGCCAGCACCCGCGGGACAGTCTATAATTCACCCCTCCACTTT
TRBD2	TRBV20-1	14	TRBJ2-3	many	CSARDGAGGDTQYF	TGCAGTGCTAGAGACGGCGCGGGAGGAGATACGCAGTATTTT
TRBD2	TRBV29-1	12	TRBJ2-7	.	CSVASGSYEQYF	TGCAGCGTAGCTAGCGGGAGCTACGAGCAGTACTTC
.	TRBV7-3	14	TRBJ2-3	.	CASSFSTSTDTQYF	TGTGCCAGCAGCTTCTCGACTAGCACAGATACGCAGTATTTT
.	TRBV20-1	13	TRBJ2-3	many	CSARVGFADTQYF	TGCAGTGCTAGAGTAGGTTTTGCAGATACGCAGTATTTT